Listed below are T cell receptor beta chains from one sample, sequenced in a study of cytomegalovirus exposure and HLA in healthy donors. Measured with immunoSEQ multiplex PCR; TCRdb has only the in-frame clones, and not every one. The sample lists more than 150,000 clones; roughly 77% were seen once. The sample consisted of PBMCs. Receptor source: a woman in her forties in good health and CMV-seropositive. Each CDR3 is given with its conserved first and last residue. A D gene is named only where the DNA matches it firmly. A row's size may be missing; if present it is once, few, many or a size class.

TRBV7-9,TRBJ1-5,TRBD1,13,few,TGTGCCAGCGGAAAGGGGGCGGGACAGCCCCAGCATTTT,CASGKGAGQPQHF
TRBV2,TRBJ2-2,NA,14,NA,TGTGCCAGCAAGGGGTCAGGGTGGACCGGGGAGCTGTTTTTT,CASKGSGWTGELFF
TRBV18,TRBJ2-1,NA,16,NA,TGTGCCAGCTCACCAGGACGGGACTGGGGTGGCGGTGAGCAGTTCTTC,CASSPGRDWGGGEQFF
TRBV4-1,TRBJ1-1,NA,17,NA,TGCGCCAGCAGCCAAAGGCGGGGACTAGGAGGGGACACTGAAGCTTTCTTT,CASSQRRGLGGDTEAFF
TRBV6-4,TRBJ2-2,TRBD1,14,NA,TGTGCCAGCAGGACAGGGGGCAACACCGGGGAGCTGTTTTTT,CASRTGGNTGELFF
TRBV2,TRBJ2-7,NA,14,NA,TGTGCCAGCAGTTTACAGGGAAGTGGCTACGAGCAGTACTTC,CASSLQGSGYEQYF
TRBV19,TRBJ2-3,TRBD2,16,NA,TGTGCCAGTAGGGAACCCGGGAGGGCGTTCACAGATACGCAGTATTTT,CASREPGRAFTDTQYF
TRBV6-6,TRBJ1-1,NA,15,NA,TGTGCCAGCAGTTACCGCGGCAGGGCGGACACTGAAGCTTTCTTT,CASSYRGRADTEAFF
TRBV7-9,TRBJ2-6,TRBD2,18,NA,TGTGCCAGCAGCACCGGACTAGCGGGGATCTCTGGGGCCAACGTCCTGACTTTC,CASSTGLAGISGANVLTF
TRBV15,TRBJ1-2,NA,17,NA,TGTGCCACCAGCAGATCCGGTCTAGGGCCGACGGGGGATGGCTACACCTTC,CATSRSGLGPTGDGYTF
TRBV19,TRBJ1-1,TRBD1,14,NA,TGTGCCAGTAGGATGGGGACAGGGGGGACCGAAGCTTTCTTT,CASRMGTGGTEAFF
TRBV6-5,TRBJ2-7,NA,11,few,TGTGCCAGCAAAGACTTATACGAGCAGTACTTC,CASKDLYEQYF
TRBV10-1,TRBJ2-7,TRBD2,17,NA,TGCGCCAGCAGGCCGGGACTAGCGGGAGGGGGTTCCTACGAGCAGTACTTC,CASRPGLAGGGSYEQYF
TRBV7-2,TRBJ2-3,NA,15,NA,TGTGCCAGCAGCGAAGCCCTGACTTTCACAGATACGCAGTATTTT,CASSEALTFTDTQYF
TRBV6-1,TRBJ2-1,NA,14,few,TGTGCCAGCAGTGAAGGTTACACGGGGAATGAGCAGTTCTTC,CASSEGYTGNEQFF
TRBV7-8,TRBJ2-7,TRBD2,17,NA,TGTGCCAGCAGCCGGACCGGGACTAGCGGAACTACCTACGAGCAGTACTTC,CASSRTGTSGTTYEQYF
TRBV11-2,TRBJ2-7,NA,14,NA,TGTGCCAGCAGCCTATCCGACAATGACTACGAGCAGTACTTC,CASSLSDNDYEQYF
TRBV19,TRBJ2-7,TRBD2,15,NA,TGTGCCAGTAGTTCCGAATCTAGCGGGAACTACGAGCAGTACTTC,CASSSESSGNYEQYF
TRBV6-6,TRBJ2-2,NA,15,NA,TGTGCCAGCAGTTATCGAAGGGAGGCCACCGGGGAGCTGTTTTTT,CASSYRREATGELFF
TRBV5-1,TRBJ1-4,NA,14,once,TGCGCCAGCAGTTTCAGTACGGGGAATGAAAAACTGTTTTTT,CASSFSTGNEKLFF
TRBV27,TRBJ2-7,NA,14,few,TGTGCCAGCAGCGCAGGATTGAAGACCTACGAGCAGTACTTC,CASSAGLKTYEQYF
TRBV7-2,TRBJ2-1,NA,13,NA,TGTGCCAGCAGCTTACCGCCGACTAGTTCGTCGTTCTTC,CASSLPPTSSSFF
TRBV5-1,TRBJ2-1,NA,14,NA,TGCGCCAGCTCGTTAGCGGCCTCCTACAATGAGCAGTTCTTC,CASSLAASYNEQFF
TRBV7-2,TRBJ2-7,NA,14,NA,TGTGCCAGCAGCTTAGGGTTCTCGGGGAGCGAGCAGTACTTC,CASSLGFSGSEQYF
TRBV6-1,TRBJ2-7,NA,14,NA,TGTGCCAGTATGGAGGGGACTTACTCCTACGAGCAGTACTTC,CASMEGTYSYEQYF
TRBV5-1,TRBJ2-1,NA,16,NA,TGCGCCAGCAGCACCCGCCGCGGGGGCATATACAATGAGCAGTTCTTC,CASSTRRGGIYNEQFF
TRBV11-2,TRBJ2-1,TRBD2,17,NA,TGTGCCAGCAGCCCTCCGGCACTAGCGGGAGGGGTGAATGAGCAGTTCTTC,CASSPPALAGGVNEQFF
TRBV11-3,TRBJ2-7,NA,13,NA,TGTGCCAGCAGTTACGGACAGCTCTACGAGCAGTACTTC,CASSYGQLYEQYF
TRBV30,TRBJ2-7,NA,13,NA,TGTGCCTGGAGTGCCGGTCAGGTGTACGAGCAGTACTTC,CAWSAGQVYEQYF
TRBV6-5,TRBJ1-2,NA,15,NA,TGTGCCAGCAGTTACTCGAGACGGACAGACTATGGCTACACCTTC,CASSYSRRTDYGYTF
TRBV30,TRBJ1-3,TRBD1,19,NA,TGTGCCTGGAGGAAGGGGACAGGGGGGTATTTCGCCTCTGGAAACACCATATATTTT,CAWRKGTGGYFASGNTIYF
TRBV13,TRBJ2-1,NA,12,NA,TGTGCCAGCAGCTTATTTGGAGGCGAGCAGTTCTTC,CASSLFGGEQFF
TRBV5-4,TRBJ2-2,TRBD2,17,NA,TGTGCCAGCAGCTTGGGACTAGCGGGAGTGGGGACCGGGGAGCTGTTTTTT,CASSLGLAGVGTGELFF
TRBV19,TRBJ1-5,NA,13,NA,TGTGCCAGTCGCGCAGGGCATCCTCAGCCCCAGCATTTT,CASRAGHPQPQHF
TRBV28,TRBJ1-1,NA,14,NA,TGTGCCAGCAGTTTATACCGCAGTTCATCGGAAGCTTTCTTT,CASSLYRSSSEAFF
TRBV7-2,TRBJ2-2,TRBD2,16,NA,TGTGCCAGCAGCGACACTAGCGGGAGGGCGTTCGGGGAGCTGTTTTTT,CASSDTSGRAFGELFF
TRBV30,TRBJ1-5,TRBD1,13,NA,TGTGCCTGGGCTCAGGGGGCCAGTCAGCCCCAGCATTTT,CAWAQGASQPQHF
TRBV28,TRBJ1-4,NA,14,NA,TGTGCCAGCAGTCTCAGGGTTACTAATGAAAAACTGTTTTTT,CASSLRVTNEKLFF
TRBV4-1,TRBJ2-2,NA,12,NA,TGTGCCAGCAGCGACTTCACCGGGGAGCTGTTTTTT,CASSDFTGELFF
TRBV5-4,TRBJ2-7,TRBD1,16,NA,TGTGCCAGCAGCTCGGAGATGGGACAGAAACCCTACGAGCAGTACTTC,CASSSEMGQKPYEQYF
TRBV27,TRBJ2-1,TRBD2,13,NA,TGTGCCAGCAGTTGGGGAGGGAGGTATGAGCAGTTCTTC,CASSWGGRYEQFF
TRBV19,TRBJ2-5,NA,13,NA,TGTGCCAGTAGTATAGGACACCCAATGACCCAGTACTTC,CASSIGHPMTQYF
TRBV5-6,TRBJ2-5,NA,15,NA,TGTGCCAGCAGCTTGGCCCTGACAGGCCAAGAGACCCAGTACTTC,CASSLALTGQETQYF
TRBV9,TRBJ2-1,TRBD2,16,NA,TGTGCCAGCAGCGTAGTGACTAGCGGGAGTGGTGGGGAGCAGTTCTTC,CASSVVTSGSGGEQFF
TRBV14,TRBJ2-7,TRBD2,13,once,TGTGCCAGCAGCCGGACTAGCGGGAGCGAGCAGTACTTC,CASSRTSGSEQYF
TRBV6-1,TRBJ2-5,NA,17,NA,TGTGCCAGCAGTGAATTTGGAGTGGGAGTTTTAATAGAGACCCAGTACTTC,CASSEFGVGVLIETQYF
TRBV5-4,TRBJ2-7,TRBD1,14,NA,TGTGCCAGCAGCCTTGACAGGGGACGGGACGAGCAGTACTTC,CASSLDRGRDEQYF
TRBV27,TRBJ1-4,TRBD1,13,NA,TGTGCCAGCTCAGACAGGGCGGGAGAAAAACTGTTTTTT,CASSDRAGEKLFF
TRBV29-1,TRBJ1-2,TRBD1,13,NA,TGCAGCGCTTTGCCAGGGGGCCACTATGGCTACACCTTC,CSALPGGHYGYTF
TRBV27,TRBJ1-2,NA,14,NA,TGTGCCAGCAGTCCGGGGGGAGCTAACTATGGCTACACCTTC,CASSPGGANYGYTF
TRBV5-8,TRBJ2-7,TRBD1,17,NA,TGTGCCAGCAGCTTGTATCGAGGGCAGGGGGCCTCCTACGAGCAGTACTTC,CASSLYRGQGASYEQYF